This passage covers 27 T cell receptor beta chains from one sample sequenced in a study of CD8+CD57+ T cells in acquired aplastic anemia (dated by TCRdb to 2016 to 2019). Instrument on record: Illumina HiSeq 2000. Genomic DNA was used as template for profiling of TCR beta VDJ combinations and CDR3 sequences. Starting from the raw public reads, TCRdb applied fastp trimming at Q25, assembled clones with MiXCR and retained in-frame beta chains. Identical CDR3 proteins give one entry, which carries the most common genes and DNA. Here the sample has fewer than 200,000 distinct CDR3 sequences; approximately 40% occur a single time. 0.8% to 1.1% of the sample is in the top ten clones. Sequencing input: sorted CD4+, CD8+, or CD8+CD57+ T cells (not recorded which) from PBMCs. The receptors shown here come from a human donor in good health.

This clonotype was observed many times. The chain employs TRBV9 and TRBJ2-1; TRBD2 aligns across 11 bases. Germline V gives CDR1 SGDLS, CDR2 YYNGEE. The V segment lost 2 bases and the J segment 2 bases; nucleotides outside the gene matches: 0. The CDR3 runs 15 residues. The CDR3 DNA reads as TGTGCCAGCAGCGTGACTAGCGGGACCTACAATGAGCAGTTCTTC. Translated, it gives CASSVTSGTYNEQFF.

The sample holds many counts of this clonotype. The chain combines TRBV12-5 with TRBJ2-1, with D perhaps TRBD2 (5 bases). The germline CDR1 and CDR2 sequences are LGHNT and FRNRAP. V was trimmed by 3 bases and J by 10 bases, leaving 7 bases between them. The CDR3 extends over 11 amino acids. CDR3 coding DNA: TGTGCTAGTGGTTTCTCGGGGGAGCAGTTCTTC. Translation: CASGFSGEQFF.

The rearrangement joins TRBV9 to TRBJ1-2; the D is unclear. This CDR3 is 9 amino acids long. Germline loops: CDR1 SGDLS, CDR2 YYNGEE. V lost 2 bases and J 10 bases, leaving 3 bases between the germline ends. CDR3 sequence reads: CASSVPYTF. For the CDR3, the DNA is TGTGCCAGCAGCGTCCCCTACACCTTC.

This chain links TRBV19 with TRBJ2-7; TRBD1 agrees at 9 bases. This CDR3 has 14 residues. The germline V gene has CDR1 LNHDA and CDR2 SQIVND (reference sequence). Germline trimming cut 5 bases from V and 6 bases from J; bases unmatched to any gene: 8. CDR3 coding DNA: TGTGCCAGTAGTCTGCTACAGGGGGCTGGCGAGCAGTACTTC. This sequence encodes CASSLLQGAGEQYF.

As to this clonotype: Lacking the conserved final phenylalanine or tryptophan, this CDR3 likely reflects a read error. This CDR3 reads CSAPQGQRAYYGYTL. The CDR3 DNA sequence: TGCAGTGCTCCCCAGGGGCAGAGGGCTTACTATGGCTACACCCTC. The chain carries TRBV20-1 and TRBJ1-2, with D maybe TRBD1 (6 bases). The germline V gene has CDR1 DFQATT and CDR2 SNEGSKA (reference sequence). The V end lost 5 bases, the J end lost 3 bases, and 19 bases lay between the germline ends. The CDR3 is made up of 15 amino acids.

The chain links TRBV30 to TRBJ1-6; D call uncertain. V lost 0 bases and J lost 3, with 6 bases in between. The CDR3 consists of 14 residues. The germline CDR1 and CDR2 sequences are GTSNPN and SVGIG (reference sequence). CDR3 DNA sequence: TGTGCCTGGAGTGTAAACGACTATAATTCACCCCTCCACTTT. Protein product: CAWSVNDYNSPLHF.

This clonotype was seen many times. At one end, the junction sequence differs from germline, possibly due to a read error. The chain links TRBV29-1 to TRBJ2-7; D uncertain. Germline CDR1 SQVTM, CDR2 ANQGSEA. The CDR3 has 10 residues. The CDR3 DNA reads as TGCAGCGTCGGCCCCGGTGAAATCAACTTC. Amino acid sequence: CSVGPGEINF.

This clonotype has at least ten counts. V is TRBV30 and J is TRBJ2-1; unclear D gene. The ends were cut back, 4 bases at V and 6 bases at J, with 13 bases in the middle. CDR1 and CDR2 (germline): GTSNPN, SVGIG (reference sequence). The CDR3 runs 13 residues. CDR3 in amino acids: CAWIGLAGNEQFF. The CDR3 nucleotides read TGTGCCTGGATTGGATTGGCTGGCAATGAGCAGTTCTTC.

The chain employs TRBV2 and TRBJ2-5; D is possibly TRBD2 (5 bases). Germline CDR1 SNHLY, CDR2 FYNNEI. V was pared by 3 bases and J by 2 bases, with 13 bases between. This CDR3 has 15 amino acids. CDR3 in amino acids: CASSERAGRQETQYF. In nucleotides, the CDR3 is TGTGCCAGCAGTGAGAGGGCTGGTCGGCAAGAGACCCAGTACTTC.

In this sample, this clonotype turned up a few times. V and J are TRBV2 and TRBJ1-1; D ambiguous. Germline CDR1 is SNHLY and CDR2 is FYNNEI. V lost 5 bases, J lost 2 bases, and 15 bases lay in between. This CDR3 is 15 amino acids long. CDR3 in DNA: TGTGCCAGCAGTACCAGCCGACGGCGAAACACTGAAGCTTTCTTT. It codes for CASSTSRRRNTEAFF.

This clonotype was observed many times. The rearrangement links TRBV30 to TRBJ2-7; no reliable D call. This CDR3 region has 12 residues. Germline assignment: CDR1 GTSNPN and CDR2 SVGIG (reference sequence). Trimming cost V 2 bases and J 0 bases, with 5 bases left between them. DNA of the CDR3: TGTGCCTGGAGTCCAGACTCCTACGAGCAGTACTTC. This encodes CAWSPDSYEQYF.

The chain joins TRBV15 to TRBJ1-5, with unresolved D. Germline lookup yields CDR1 LNHNV and CDR2 YYDKDF (reference sequence). V was trimmed by 3 bases and J by 6 bases, leaving 15 bases between them. The CDR3 is 15 residues long. The CDR3 is CATSSLGSRGQPQHF. For the CDR3, the DNA is TGTGCCACCAGCAGCCTAGGGAGCCGGGGTCAGCCCCAGCATTTT. Full variable domain (missing parts from reference TRBV15 and TRBJ1-5): DAMVIQNPRYQVTQFGKPVTLSCSQTLNHNVMYWYQQKSSQAPKLLFHYYDKDFNNEADTPDNFQSRRPNTSFCFLDIRSPGLGDTAMYLCATSSLGSRGQPQHFGDGTRLSIL.

This clonotype was seen only a few times. With a much larger clone just one base away, this may be a read error. The V and J genes are TRBV7-2 and TRBJ2-7; D remains unclear. Trimming cost V 2 bases and J 3 bases, with 2 bases left between them. The CDR3 is 11 residues long. Germline V gene data show CDR1 as SGHTA and CDR2 as FQGNSA. CDR3 loop: CASSLCYEQYF. Here the CDR3 DNA reads TGTGCCAGCAGCTTATGCTACGAGCAGTACTTC.

This clonotype showed up just a few times. A single base separates this from a much larger clone, so it may be a read error. The V call is TRBV11-1, the J call TRBJ2-4; D is perhaps TRBD1 (6 bases). CDR3 length equals 15 residues. The V end lost 5 bases, the J end lost 13 bases, and 24 bases lay between the germline ends. Germline CDR1 SGHAT, CDR2 FQDESV (reference sequence). CDR3 coding DNA: TGTGCCAGCAGCCTACGGGACAACTCCTACAATGAGCAGTACTTC. As protein: CASSLRDNSYNEQYF.

This clonotype has just one count. The chain uses TRBV19 and TRBJ1-5; tentatively, D is TRBD1 (6 bases). CDR3 length equals 14 residues. Germline V gene data show CDR1 as LNHDA and CDR2 as SQIVND (reference sequence). With 8 bases removed from V and 0 bases from J, the gap between germline ends came to 11 bases. The CDR3 nucleotides read TGTGCCAGTCGGGACATGCTTAGCAATCAGCCCCAGCATTTT. This codes for CASRDMLSNQPQHF.

The CDR3: CASSCKGGGISTDTQYF. For the CDR3, the DNA is TGTGCCAGCAGCTGCAAAGGGGGCGGCATAAGCACAGATACGCAGTATTTT. The chain links TRBV11-2 to TRBJ2-3; 7 nucleotides align to TRBD1. Germline V gene data show CDR1 as SGHAT and CDR2 as FQNNGV. V shed 4 bases, J shed 0 bases, and the junction held 10 bases outside the gene matches. This CDR3 spans 17 amino acids.

This clonotype was counted many times. The chain combines TRBV19 with TRBJ1-2; D perhaps matches TRBD1 (5 bases). Between the trimmed V and J ends, which lost 4 bases and 8 bases, there was a span of 14 bases. The CDR3 is 13 amino acids. Germline V gene lookup returns CDR1 LNHDA and CDR2 SQIVND (reference sequence). CDR3 sequence (DNA): TGTGCCAGTAGTACCCAGGGTAGAGTCGGCTACACCTTC. Translated, it gives CASSTQGRVGYTF.

This clonotype was counted at least ten times. J is TRBJ2-7 and V is TRBV7-2; 7 nucleotides line up with TRBD2. Trimming removed 0 bases from V and 7 bases from J; junction bases left unmatched: 9. The CDR3 has 15 amino acids. Germline V CDR1 and CDR2: SGHTA, FQGNSA. Here the CDR3 DNA reads TGTGCCAGCAGCTTAGCTAGCGGGCGGGTGGGGGAGCAGTACTTC. This codes for CASSLASGRVGEQYF.

Concerning this clonotype itself: A much bigger clone sits one base away, suggesting this may be a read error. This chain uses TRBV5-4 with TRBJ2-3, with D perhaps given as TRBD1 or TRBD2 (6 bases each). Germline lookup yields CDR1 SGHNT and CDR2 YYREEE (reference sequence). The CDR3 totals 15 residues. CDR3 sequence: CASSYEGGSTGTQYF. The DNA of the CDR3 is TGTGCCAGCAGCTATGAGGGGGGAAGCACAGGTACGCAGTATTTT.

This chain connects TRBV11-2 to TRBJ2-3; 12 bases map to TRBD2. Trimming took 5 bases from V and 2 from J; bases not matched to a gene: 11. The CDR3 covers 18 residues. CDR1 is SGHAT, CDR2 FQNNGV, per germline. The CDR3 DNA is TGTGCCAGCAGCCTACAGACTAGCGGGGGTGCCATCACAGATACGCAGTATTTT. The encoded protein is CASSLQTSGGAITDTQYF.

This clonotype has only a few counts. The CDR3 nucleotides are TGCAGTGCAACCCTGGGGCTAGCGATCGTTTTAGGCACAGATACGCAGTATTTT. The encoded protein is CSATLGLAIVLGTDTQYF. The V gene is TRBV20-1, the J gene TRBJ2-3, with a tentative D call TRBD2 (6 bases). Germline V gene lookup returns CDR1 DFQATT and CDR2 SNEGSKA (reference sequence). The CDR3 consists of 18 residues. Trimming took 6 bases from V and 1 from J, leaving 26 bases between them.

The J gene is TRBJ1-5, the V gene TRBV19; D remains ambiguous. This CDR3 has 14 amino acids. Trimming left V 3 bases short and J 4 bases short, with 10 bases between. Germline CDR1 and CDR2: LNHDA and SQIVND (reference sequence). The CDR3 is CASSIEYDNQPQHF. The CDR3 bases are TGTGCCAGTAGTATTGAGTACGATAATCAGCCCCAGCATTTT.

This clonotype was detected ten times or more. V usage is TRBV11-1 and J usage is TRBJ1-5; TRBD1 is a possible D gene (5 bases). Germline loops: CDR1 SGHAT, CDR2 FQDESV (reference sequence). Between the trimmed V and J ends, which lost 5 bases and 0 bases, there was a span of 14 bases. This CDR3 region has 16 residues. This CDR3 is CASSPEQGHSNQPQHF. As DNA, the CDR3 is TGTGCCAGCAGCCCGGAGCAGGGTCATAGCAATCAGCCCCAGCATTTT.

The rearrangement joins TRBV25-1 to TRBJ2-7, with D maybe TRBD1 (6 bases). The CDR3 sequence is 19 residues long. Germline V gene sequence: CDR1 MGHDK, CDR2 SYGVNS. V shed 2 bases and J shed 0 bases, with 23 bases lying between them. This chain's CDR3 is CASSETLIRTGPRSYEQYF. CDR3 in DNA: TGTGCCAGCAGTGAAACACTAATACGAACAGGGCCCCGCTCCTACGAGCAGTACTTC.

This clonotype came up many times. The chain links TRBV6-1 to TRBJ2-1; 10 positions agree with TRBD1. CDR3 size: 15 residues. J lost 4 bases, V lost 6 bases, and 6 bases had no gene match. Germline CDR1 is MNHNS and CDR2 is SASEGT. The CDR3 DNA follows: TGTGCCAGCAGAAACGACAGGGGGCATTACAATGAGCAGTTCTTC. Translating gives CASRNDRGHYNEQFF.

This chain uses TRBV2 with TRBJ2-7; D remains unclear. This CDR3 has 12 residues. The V end was cut by 0 bases, the J end by 9 bases, with 9 bases between. CDR1 is SNHLY, CDR2 FYNNEI, per germline. Written as DNA, the CDR3 is TGTGCCAGCAGTGAAGCAGGATCCTGGCAGTACTTC. It translates to CASSEAGSWQYF.

This clonotype was seen a single time. V gene TRBV29-1 combines with J gene TRBJ2-2, with 7 bases fitting TRBD2. The CDR3 has 13 amino acids. Germline CDR1 reads SQVTM; CDR2 reads ANQGSEA. The V and J ends lost 3 bases and 3 bases, in that order; junction bases with no gene match: 1. CDR3 in amino acids: CSVDSGYTGELFF. CDR3 DNA sequence: TGCAGCGTTGATAGCGGGTACACCGGGGAGCTGTTTTTT.